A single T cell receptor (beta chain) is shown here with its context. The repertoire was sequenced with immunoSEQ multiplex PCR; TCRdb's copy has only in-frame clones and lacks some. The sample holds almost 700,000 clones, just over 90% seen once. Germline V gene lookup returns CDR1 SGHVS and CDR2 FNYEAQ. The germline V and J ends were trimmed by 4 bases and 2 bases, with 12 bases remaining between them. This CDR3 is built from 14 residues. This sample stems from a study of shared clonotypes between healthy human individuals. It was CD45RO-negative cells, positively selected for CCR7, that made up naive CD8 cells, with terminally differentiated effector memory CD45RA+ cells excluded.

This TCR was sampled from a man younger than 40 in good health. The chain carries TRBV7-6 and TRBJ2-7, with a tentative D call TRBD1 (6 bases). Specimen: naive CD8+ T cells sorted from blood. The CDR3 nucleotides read TGTGCCAGCAGCTCAGGGGCCGGGGCCTACGAGCAGTACTTC. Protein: CASSSGAGAYEQYF.